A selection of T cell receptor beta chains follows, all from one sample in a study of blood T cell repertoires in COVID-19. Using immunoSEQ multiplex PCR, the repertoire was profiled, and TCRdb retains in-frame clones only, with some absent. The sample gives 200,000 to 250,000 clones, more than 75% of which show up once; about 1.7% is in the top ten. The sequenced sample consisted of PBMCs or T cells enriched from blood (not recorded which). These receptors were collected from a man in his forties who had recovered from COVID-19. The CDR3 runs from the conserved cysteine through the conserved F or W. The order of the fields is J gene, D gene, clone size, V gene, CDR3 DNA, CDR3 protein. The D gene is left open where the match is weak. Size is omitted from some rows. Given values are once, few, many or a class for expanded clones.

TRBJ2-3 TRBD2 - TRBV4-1 TGCGCCAGCAGCCAAAGACTAGCGGGAGTTCCAGATACGCAGTATTTT CASSQRLAGVPDTQYF
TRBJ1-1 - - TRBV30 TGTGCCTGGAGTGTCTGGGCCGCCCGAGAAGCTTTCTTT CAWSVWAAREAFF
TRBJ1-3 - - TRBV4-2 TGTGCCAGCAGCCAAGATCCGGGAAGCTCTGGAAACACCATATATTTT CASSQDPGSSGNTIYF
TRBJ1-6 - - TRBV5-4 TGTGCCAGCAGCTCTGACAGGCTCGGTTCCTATAATTCACCCCTCCACTTT CASSSDRLGSYNSPLHF
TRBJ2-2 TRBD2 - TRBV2 TGTGCCAGCAGGGACGGGACTAGCGGGGCTATCTTCGGGGAGCTGTTTTTT CASRDGTSGAIFGELFF
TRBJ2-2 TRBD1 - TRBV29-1 TGCAGCCATACAACAGGGGGCACCGGGGAGCTGTTTTTT CSHTTGGTGELFF
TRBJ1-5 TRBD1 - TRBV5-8 TGTGCCAGCAGCGGGGACAGGGCGGGTCAGCCCCAGCATTTT CASSGDRAGQPQHF
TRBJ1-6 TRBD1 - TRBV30 TGTGCCTCTGGACAGGGGGCTTCACCCCTCCACTTT CASGQGASPLHF
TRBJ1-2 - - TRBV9 TGTGCCAGCAGCGTCCGAGGGGGGGGCGGTGATGGCTACACCTTC CASSVRGGGGDGYTF
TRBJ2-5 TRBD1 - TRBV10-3 TGTGCCATCAAACAGGGGGCCACGGAGACCCAGTACTTC CAIKQGATETQYF
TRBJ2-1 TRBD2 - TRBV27 TGTGCCAGCAGCGGGACTAGCGGGGGGGCGTGGCAGTTCTTC CASSGTSGGAWQFF
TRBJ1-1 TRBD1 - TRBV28 TGTGCCAGCAGTCTACCACCGGGACAGAGATACACTGAAGCTTTCTTT CASSLPPGQRYTEAFF
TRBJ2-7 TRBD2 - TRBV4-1 TGCGCCAGCAGCCAATTTAGCGGGAGAGGAGACGAGCAGTACTTC CASSQFSGRGDEQYF
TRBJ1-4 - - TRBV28 TGTGCCAGCAGTTTGTGGGGGGTTAGGTCGTCGGATGGACGGATCGAAAAACTGTTTTTT CASSLWGVRSSDGRIEKLFF
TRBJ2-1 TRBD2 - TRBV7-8 TGTGCCAGCAGCTTAATAGCGGGAGGGCCCCGGAATGAGCAGTTCTTC CASSLIAGGPRNEQFF
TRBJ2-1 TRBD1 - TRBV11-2 TGTGCCAGCAGCACCTCGGGACAGGGGAATGAGCAGTTCTTC CASSTSGQGNEQFF
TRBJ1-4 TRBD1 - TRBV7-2 TGTGCCAGCAGCTTAACGACAGGGCCCCTGTTTTTT CASSLTTGPLFF
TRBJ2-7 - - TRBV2 TGTGCCAGCAGTAAAACAGACTATAGCTCCTACGAGCAGTACTTC CASSKTDYSSYEQYF
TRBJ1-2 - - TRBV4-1 TGCGCCAGCAGCCAAGATGTCGCGGGTAACTATGGCTACACCTTC CASSQDVAGNYGYTF
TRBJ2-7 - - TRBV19 TGTGCCAGTAGTATATCCGGCTCGGGTGGCGGTCCGGGGGCCTACGAGCAGTACTTC CASSISGSGGGPGAYEQYF
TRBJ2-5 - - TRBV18 TGTGCCAGCTCAGCGGTTCAGGGAGAGACCCAGTACTTC CASSAVQGETQYF
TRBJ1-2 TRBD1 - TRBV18 TGTGCCAGCCAAGACAGGGTTGGTGTTGGCTACACCTTC CASQDRVGVGYTF
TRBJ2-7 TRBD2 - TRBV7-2 TGTGCCAGCAGCGGACAGCGGGAGCGTACCGAGCAGTACTTC CASSGQRERTEQYF
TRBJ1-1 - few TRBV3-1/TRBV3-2 TGTGCCAGCAGCCAGACAGTTATGAACACTGAAGCTTTCTTT CASSQTVMNTEAFF
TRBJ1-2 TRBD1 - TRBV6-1 TGTGCCAGCAGTGAAAGTTTTGGGGGACAGCGAGTCTATGGCTACACCTTC CASSESFGGQRVYGYTF
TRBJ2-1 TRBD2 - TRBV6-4 TGTGCCAGCAGTGACTTGACTAGCGGGAGGTACAATGAGCAGTTCTTC CASSDLTSGRYNEQFF
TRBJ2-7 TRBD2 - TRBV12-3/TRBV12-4 TGTGCCAGCCTCTCGGCGGGGGGTAACGAGCAGTACTTC CASLSAGGNEQYF